These 27 T cell receptor beta chains originate from one sample sequenced in a study of regulatory T cells in long-lasting Graves disease. Time point indicated: persistent/refractory GD, antithyroid drugs over 5 years with positive TRAb. Researchers made the TCR library from RNA that was extracted from PBMCs. Combining iRepertoire HTBI primers with Arm-PCR of CDR3 regions, the authors built TCR beta libraries. One entry per CDR3 protein results from TCRdb running MiXCR on the multiplex PCR reads. In the table there are 350,000 to 450,000 distinct CDR3 sequences, more than 20% of which are singletons. The source was peripheral blood mononuclear cells (PBMCs), collected when the disease was refractory, from a patient treated with antithyroid drugs. The receptors here all came from a woman in her forties with Graves disease.

The chain has TRBV6-1 and TRBJ1-6; 10 bases line up with TRBD1. Trimming at V came to 6 bases and at J to 8 bases, leaving 4 bases not matched to a gene. The CDR3 is 14 amino acids. Germline CDR1 is MNHNS and CDR2 is SASEGT. The CDR3 region is CASRRTGGDSPLHF. In nucleotides, the CDR3 is TGTGCCAGCAGACGGACAGGGGGGGATTCACCCCTCCACTTT.

This clonotype was detected only a few times. The CDR3 region is CTVGQETQYF. CDR3 sequence (DNA): TGTACCGTTGGCCAAGAGACCCAGTACTTC. The chain is built from TRBV6-1 and TRBJ2-5, with D hard to call. Germline CDR1 MNHNS, CDR2 SASEGT. The CDR3 runs to 10 residues.

In its sample, this clonotype was seen many times. The chain recombines TRBV28 with TRBJ1-2; possible D gene TRBD1, 6 bases. V was cut by 7 bases and J by 8 bases, with 23 bases left in between. CDR1 and CDR2 from the germline V gene are MDHEN and SYDVKM. CDR3 length equals 15 residues. In nucleotides, the CDR3 is TGTGCCAGCACATCGTACCAACAGGGTTTGGGAGGCTACACCTTC. It codes for CASTSYQQGLGGYTF.

A few counts support this clonotype. This chain connects TRBV27 to TRBJ1-5, with 7 bases aligning to TRBD1. V was clipped by 4 bases and J by 7 bases; unmatched bases: 7. The length of the CDR3 is 14 residues. The V gene's germline CDR1 is MNHEY and CDR2 SMNVEV (reference sequence). The CDR3 spells CASSYQGGGQPQHF. CDR3 in DNA: TGTGCCAGCAGTTACCAGGGGGGTGGACAGCCCCAGCATTTT.

This rearrangement joins TRBV2 to TRBJ2-2, with D tentatively TRBD2 (8 bases). Deletions cut 10 bases from V and 5 bases from J, with 17 bases between. The germline CDR1 and CDR2 sequences are SNHLY and FYNNEI. This CDR3 comprises 14 residues. In nucleotides, the CDR3 is TGTGCCACTAGACAGGGACTAGAGACCGGGGAGCTGTTTTTT. It specifies CATRQGLETGELFF.

The chain is built from TRBV20-1 and TRBJ1-1, with 7 bases that match TRBD1. The germline CDR1 and CDR2 sequences are DFQATT and SNEGSKA (reference sequence). The CDR3 has 15 amino acids. V shed 4 bases and J 4 bases; nucleotides not matched to a gene: 12. The CDR3 coding sequence is TGCAGTGCTATACAGGGGCGCGCGATGGGCACTGAAGCTTTCTTT. This codes for CSAIQGRAMGTEAFF.

This clonotype showed up many times. This sequence joins TRBV12-3 or TRBV12-4 and TRBJ2-5; either TRBD1 or TRBD2 may supply D (6 bases each). Between the trimmed V and J ends, which lost 3 bases and 5 bases, there was a span of 13 bases. This CDR3 spans 14 amino acids. The CDR3 sequence is CASSFRGLGETQYF. DNA for the CDR3: TGTGCCAGCAGTTTCCGGGGGCTCGGGGAGACCCAGTACTTC.

This clonotype was counted between two and nine times. A much larger clone lies a single base off, so this may be a read error. The CDR3 here is CASSKNTEAFF. CDR3 bases: TGTGCCAGCAGCAAGAACACTGAAGCTTTCTTT. This sequence joins TRBV7-9 and TRBJ1-1; D remains ambiguous. This CDR3 is 11 amino acids long. Germline assignment: CDR1 SEHNR and CDR2 FQNEAQ (reference sequence). Trimming left V 5 bases short and J 1 base short, with 2 bases between.

The chain employs TRBV25-1 and TRBJ1-1; the D is unclear. CDR3 size: 12 residues. The V end lost 6 bases, the J end lost 1 base, and 6 bases lay between the germline ends. Germline values: CDR1 MGHDK, CDR2 SYGVNS. The CDR3 loop is CASRTSNTEAFF. Written as DNA, the CDR3 is TGTGCCAGCAGGACATCGAACACTGAAGCTTTCTTT.

This clonotype was recorded at least ten times. This chain joins TRBV6-5 and TRBJ2-7; D is unclear. Germline assignment: CDR1 MNHEY and CDR2 SVGAGI. This CDR3 comprises 16 residues. V lost 0 bases and J lost 0, with 12 bases in between. CDR3 sequence (DNA): TGTGCCAGCAGTTACTCCCCGAAGACGGTCTCCTACGAGCAGTACTTC. Amino acids: CASSYSPKTVSYEQYF.

The V gene is TRBV2, the J gene TRBJ1-4; possible D gene TRBD1, 5 bases. CDR1 is SNHLY and CDR2 is FYNNEI in the germline V gene. Deletions cut 6 bases from V and 8 bases from J, with 13 bases between. The CDR3 spans 13 residues. The CDR3 coding sequence is TGTGCCAGCAGCAGGGATAACAGAGAAAAACTGTTTTTT. It specifies CASSRDNREKLFF.

This clonotype was counted only a few times. The rearrangement joins TRBV7-3 to TRBJ2-5; D tentatively reads TRBD1 or TRBD2 (6 bases each). CDR1 and CDR2 (germline): SGHTA, FQGTGA. The CDR3 is 14 residues long. With 2 bases removed from V and 5 bases from J, the gap between germline ends came to 12 bases. CDR3 region: CASSLWGASETQYF. The DNA of the CDR3 is TGTGCCAGCAGCTTATGGGGGGCAAGTGAGACCCAGTACTTC.

The V gene is TRBV5-5, the J gene TRBJ2-6; D is unresolved. Germline V lookup: CDR1 SGHKS, CDR2 YYEKEE (reference sequence). The CDR3 runs 15 residues. Trimming stripped 0 bases from V and 0 bases from J, with 4 bases between. The CDR3 is CASSLEVSGANVLTF. The CDR3 DNA sequence: TGTGCCAGCAGCTTGGAGGTCTCTGGGGCCAACGTCCTGACTTTC. The variable domain in full, with the rest retrieved from reference TRBV5-5 and TRBJ2-6, is DAGVTQSPTHLIKTRGQQVTLRCSPISGHKSVSWYQQVLGQGPQFIFQYYEKEERGRGNFPDRFSARQFPNYSSELNVNALLLGDSALYLCASSLEVSGANVLTFGAGSRLTVL.

This clonotype has ten or more counts. The V and J genes are TRBV6-5 and TRBJ2-7, with D possibly TRBD1 on 5 matching bases. The CDR3 contains 16 residues. Germline-derived CDR1 and CDR2 are MNHEY and SVGAGI. V lost 2 bases, J lost 5 bases, and 19 bases lay in between. The CDR3 spells CASSYGWAGRSDEQYF. CDR3 DNA sequence: TGTGCCAGCAGTTACGGGTGGGCAGGGCGTTCTGACGAGCAGTACTTC.

The chain combines TRBV5-5 with TRBJ2-7; 7 positions agree with TRBD2. Germline assignment: CDR1 SGHKS and CDR2 YYEKEE (reference sequence). V shed 1 base, J shed 4 bases, and the junction held 8 bases outside the gene matches. The CDR3 spans 15 residues. The CDR3 nucleotides read TGTGCCAGCAGCTTGATCGGGACTACCGTGTACGAGCAGTACTTC. Residues: CASSLIGTTVYEQYF.

The gene calls are TRBV20-1 and TRBJ2-7; D is possibly TRBD2 (5 bases). The CDR3 runs to 13 residues. The V gene lost 3 bases and the J gene lost 4 bases, with 13 bases spanning the gap. Germline CDR1 is DFQATT and CDR2 is SNEGSKA (reference sequence). CDR3 bases: TGCAGTGCTAGTGCTTCTGAGGGTTACGAGCAGTACTTC. This sequence encodes CSASASEGYEQYF.

Notes on this clonotype: A read error may produce the germline difference seen at one junction end. This rearrangement joins TRBV20-1 to TRBJ1-1; D is uncertain. This CDR3 has 14 residues. Germline CDR1 and CDR2: DFQATT and SNEGSKA (reference sequence). Here the CDR3 DNA reads TGCAGTGCGAGAGTGCGGCAGGTCGGGACTGAAGCTTTCTTT. Translated, it gives CSARVRQVGTEAFF.

The rearrangement links TRBV6-5 to TRBJ2-1, with 15 bases that match TRBD2. The germline gives CDR1 MNHEY, CDR2 SVGAGI. Losses at the gene ends were 4 bases for V and 8 bases for J; bases not matched to a gene: 12. The CDR3 is 18 amino acids. CDR3 protein: CASSSYLGTSGRSHEQFF. The CDR3 region has the DNA TGTGCCAGCAGTTCCTATTTGGGGACTAGCGGGAGGTCACATGAGCAGTTCTTC.

This sequence joins TRBV3-1 and TRBJ2-5; no clear D gene. Deletions cut 0 bases from V and 5 bases from J, with 10 bases between. The germline gives CDR1 LGHDT, CDR2 YNNKEL (reference sequence). The CDR3 length is 14 residues. The CDR3 DNA is TGTGCCAGCAGCCAAGATAGGATCGGTGAGACCCAGTACTTC. This gives the protein CASSQDRIGETQYF.

The rearrangement joins TRBV6-2 or TRBV6-3 to TRBJ2-2; TRBD1 matches at 7 bases. The J segment lost 5 bases and the V segment lost 6 bases, leaving 9 bases of the junction unmatched. This CDR3 contains 15 residues. Germline V gives CDR1 MNHEY, CDR2 SVGEGT. CDR3 residues: CASRPGQKLTGELFF. The DNA of the CDR3 is TGTGCCAGCAGGCCGGGACAGAAGTTAACCGGGGAGCTGTTTTTT.

V gene TRBV27 combines with J gene TRBJ2-1; tentatively, D is TRBD1 (6 bases). V shed 2 bases and J shed 4 bases, with 15 bases lying between them. There are 16 residues in the CDR3. Germline lookup yields CDR1 MNHEY and CDR2 SMNVEV (reference sequence). This CDR3 is CASSLDWQGRYNEQFF. CDR3 in DNA: TGTGCCAGCAGTTTAGATTGGCAGGGGCGATACAATGAGCAGTTCTTC.

This chain uses TRBV4-1 with TRBJ2-7, with TRBD2 as a possible D gene (6 bases). Trimming left V 0 bases short and J 1 base short, with 19 bases between. CDR1 MGHRA and CDR2 YSYEKL come from the germline V gene. CDR3 length: 18 amino acids. CDR3 in DNA: TGCGCCAGCAGCCAAGAGGGAAGGTGGCTAGCGCCATCCTACGAGCAGTACTTC. Protein product: CASSQEGRWLAPSYEQYF.

There are many counts of this clonotype. The chain has TRBV28 and TRBJ2-6; TRBD1 aligns across 10 bases. The germline V gene has CDR1 MDHEN and CDR2 SYDVKM. The CDR3 spans 16 residues. V shed 3 bases and J 2 bases; nucleotides not matched to a gene: 1. DNA for the CDR3: TGTGCCAGCAGTTTGACAGGGGGCGCTGGGGCCAACGTCCTGACTTTC. It specifies CASSLTGGAGANVLTF.

The CDR3 bases are TGTGCCAGCAGTCCGAACCGGGACGGAGTTGGAAAACTGTTTTTT. As protein: CASSPNRDGVGKLFF. V gene TRBV12-3 or TRBV12-4 combines with J gene TRBJ1-4; perhaps TRBD1 as D (5 bases). This CDR3 contains 15 residues. Trimming removed 5 bases at V and 10 bases at J, with 20 bases between.

This clonotype has ten or more counts. The chain combines TRBV6-1 with TRBJ1-2, with TRBD1 as a possible D gene (6 bases). The CDR3 covers 17 residues. Germline values: CDR1 MNHNS, CDR2 SASEGT. V was cut by 6 bases and J by 3 bases, with 23 bases left in between. CDR3 residues: CASSRTSLWGRDYGYTF. CDR3 DNA: TGTGCCAGCAGCCGAACGTCGTTGTGGGGGCGAGACTATGGCTACACCTTC.

This clonotype appeared many times. The chain links TRBV30 to TRBJ2-5; D uncertain. CDR1 is GTSNPN, CDR2 SVGIG, per germline (reference sequence). This CDR3 is 12 amino acids long. The ends were cut back, 0 bases at V and 5 bases at J, with 7 bases in the middle. The CDR3: CAWSVLGETQYF. The CDR3 region has the DNA TGTGCCTGGAGTGTACTCGGCGAGACCCAGTACTTC.

The table lists this clonotype with a few counts. This chain joins TRBV7-2 and TRBJ2-2; tentatively, D is TRBD1 (5 bases). Between the trimmed V and J ends, which lost 1 base and 6 bases, there was a span of 9 bases. CDR3 length equals 14 residues. CDR1 and CDR2 (germline): SGHTA, FQGNSA. The DNA of the CDR3 is TGTGCCAGCAGCTTAGTTCAAGGGGCCGGGGAGCTGTTTTTT. Translating gives CASSLVQGAGELFF.